This T cell receptor (beta chain) was observed in a study of PD-L1 blockade in urothelial cancer. Study background: The number of prior chemotherapy regimens per patient was 0 to 3.

Clones were sequenced by immunoSEQ multiplex PCR, and TCRdb holds only the in-frame ones, with some missing. The sample shows fewer than 55,000 clones, almost 85% of them seen only once. The CDR3 is 15 residues long. V was clipped by 5 bases and J by 6 bases, with 17 bases between them. Germline CDR1 is LNHDA and CDR2 is SQIVND (reference sequence). This specimen was PBMCs, taken around atezolizumab (anti-PD-L1) treatment. This clonotype originated in a man between 65 and 85 years old with urothelial cancer. The chain is built from TRBV19 and TRBJ1-5; tentative D call: TRBD1 (6 bases). The CDR3 reads CASSGSQGTSQPQHF. CDR3 nucleotides: TGTGCCAGTAGTGGGAGCCAGGGGACGTCTCAGCCCCAGCATTTT.